This T cell receptor beta chain was recorded in a study of T-cell reconstitution after alpha-beta-depleted transplantation in children. Study-wide results and caveats: Fresh T-cell production supplied most of the T-cell counts and diversity seen one year after transplant. Surviving recipient T cells and thymic progenitors underlay high day-60 TCRbeta diversity in some patients. Two months or so post-transplant, alpha-beta T cells reportedly derived from several hundred expanded graft clones.

Per germline, CDR1 LGHNA and CDR2 YNFKEQ. Unmatched junction bases numbered 3, after V lost 1 base and J lost 4 bases. The length of the CDR3 is 15 residues. A TCRbeta library incorporating unique molecular identifiers was prepared. MiXCR was run by TCRdb on the PCR reads, yielding one entry per CDR3 protein. The profile shows around 300,000 distinct CDR3 sequences, almost 8% of them singletons. This clonotype was seen at least ten times. Its antigen is still unknown. The source is a female patient aged 2-15 years who had a stem cell transplant for Fanconi anemia, so the T cells may come from the graft donor. The sample consisted of peripheral blood, taken 360 days after TCRalphabeta/CD19-depleted stem cell transplant. V is TRBV4-2 and J is TRBJ2-1, with TRBD2 identical over 8 bases. The CDR3 protein is CASSQVASGYNEQFF. For the CDR3, the DNA is TGTGCCAGCAGCCAAGTGGCTAGCGGGTACAATGAGCAGTTCTTC.